This T cell receptor (beta chain) was recorded in a study of cytotoxic CD8 clonotypes in ibrutinib-treated CLL. Study as a whole: Response samples followed a median around 12 months of treatment, range 6 to 36. General observations from the study: Progressing and sustained-remission patients had different sampling times. Clonality rose at ibrutinib response and fell back toward baseline at progression.

On this clone itself: What it binds is unknown.

The repertoire was sequenced with immunoSEQ multiplex PCR; TCRdb's copy has only in-frame clones and lacks some. The data show around 330,000 clones, 67% seen once. The CDR3 runs to 13 residues. Germline V CDR1 and CDR2: MNHEY, SVGAGI. Trimming cost V 6 bases and J 1 base, with 6 bases left between them. The J gene is TRBJ2-2, the V gene TRBV6-5; D is ambiguous. The sequence derives from a human donor with chronic lymphocytic leukemia. This sample comprised PBMCs, obtained after 36 months of ibrutinib treatment. The CDR3 protein is CASSIRNTGELFF. CDR3 coding DNA: TGTGCCAGCAGCATCAGGAACACCGGGGAGCTGTTTTTT.